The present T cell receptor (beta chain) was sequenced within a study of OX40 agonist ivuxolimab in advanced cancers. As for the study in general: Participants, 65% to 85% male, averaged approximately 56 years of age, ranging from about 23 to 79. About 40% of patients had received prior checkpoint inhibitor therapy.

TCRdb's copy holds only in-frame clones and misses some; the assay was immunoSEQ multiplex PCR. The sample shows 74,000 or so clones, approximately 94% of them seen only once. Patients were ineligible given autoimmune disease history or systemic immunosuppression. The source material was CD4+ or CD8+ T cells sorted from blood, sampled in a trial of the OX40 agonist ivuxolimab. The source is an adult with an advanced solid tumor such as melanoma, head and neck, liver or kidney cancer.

CDR3 nucleotides: TGTGCCAGCACCAGAGACCCGACAGGGAACACTGAAGCTTTCTTT. It translates to CASTRDPTGNTEAFF. This chain joins TRBV6-5 and TRBJ1-1; the D gene is possibly TRBD1 (6 bases). Per the germline V gene, CDR1 is MNHEY and CDR2 is SVGAGI. This CDR3 has 15 amino acids. Trimming removed 7 bases at V and 1 base at J, with 16 bases between.